This note documents a single TCR beta chain sequence. This clonotype was counted between two and nine times. This receptor's antigen is unknown. One base away there is no much larger clone; base qualities are not given. This record belongs to a study of blood T cells in healthy people across ages (dated by TCRdb to between 2015 and 2016). At the level of the whole study: Template switching captured roughly one uniquely barcoded TCR beta cDNA molecule per two T cells in model experiments. The study measured age-related changes in TCR beta repertoire diversity using deep sequencing normalized with unique cDNA molecular identifiers. The donors were split into four age groups: young (average about 16 years), middle-aged (around 37), aged (about 56) and long-lived (roughly 80). The study analyzed two additional independent replicas of 1 million unique cDNA reads from the same blood draw for two donors, one aged 18 to 30 and one aged 80 or older. The study at large found these results: Because the CMV infection status of the donors was unknown, age-related changes in expanded clonotypes may potentially have been confounded. As age increased, observed TCR beta diversity per million T cells dropped in a roughly linear way, and a significant reduction was already evident by age 40. The percentage of naive T cells measured by flow cytometry correlated strongly with observed TCR beta diversity. Compared with the aged group, the long-lived group had more naive CD4+ T cells, fewer expanded clones and increased TCR diversity, a pattern suggesting age selection. Since profiling was done on bulk unsorted PBMCs, naive and antigen-experienced compartments could not be conclusively compared. Estimates of total diversity based on one million sequenced T cells were regarded as lower bounds and as underestimates.

Systemically healthy Caucasian individuals from Russia, some 40 in total and aged 6 to 90 years, were included as donors. Ten milliliters of peripheral blood were drawn from each donor into EDTA-treated Vacutainer tubes. Ficoll-Paque density-gradient centrifugation was used to isolate PBMCs, with at least 7 million per sample. Trizol reagent was used to extract total RNA from the PBMCs, yielding at least 6 micrograms per sample. For every donor, an aliquot of PBMCs went through flow cytometry to measure the percentages of naive CD45RAhigh/CD27high T cells. The library was built by means of 5' RACE. The run used an Illumina HiSeq 2500. A second PCR of roughly 7 to 11 cycles was performed with a sample-barcoded 5' primer and a J-beta primer mix. A template-switch 5' adaptor carrying 12 random nucleotides introduced a unique molecular identifier onto each TCR beta cDNA molecule. At least 3 million CDR3-containing paired-end reads were obtained from each sample. All of the RNA was converted into first-strand cDNA using the Mint cDNA synthesis kit, with a TRBC-specific oligonucleotide serving as the primer. After uracil-DNA glycosylase treatment, a first 18-cycle PCR used universal primers M1SS and BC2_uni_R on all cDNA. The authors' pipeline ran thus. Each sample was normalized by randomly selecting 1 million high-quality reads, each carrying a distinct molecular identifier. Instead of being binned into consensus sequences, reads that shared molecular identifiers were thrown out. CDR3 identification, clonotype clustering and error correction used MiTCR with a Q25 quality threshold and the strictest error-elimination algorithm. A nonparametric unseen species model with Euler transformation was used to estimate lower-bound total TCR beta diversity. The raw public data were reprocessed by TCRdb itself: fastp quality trimming at Q25, MiXCR clonotype calling, in-frame beta chains only. Rows with a matching CDR3 protein are joined into one entry that keeps the most common DNA and genes. The V and J calls were determined by TCRdb, not by the authors. The sample records roughly 560,000 distinct CDR3 sequences, 20% to 30% of which are singletons. The ten largest account for just under 9% of the sample.

The sample was also reused in another study, on T cells of mothers and their children. The second investigation adds: Donors were nine systemically healthy Caucasian individuals: three mothers and their six children. cDNA synthesis consumed the entire amount of extracted RNA, loaded at 1.5 ug RNA in each 15 ul reaction. Sample barcodes and 2-4 random nucleotides were added via the M1S primer in the second PCR. Over 9 million TCR beta CDR3 reads were obtained for each mother, and some 3.1 million reads were obtained for each child. Thymic selection similarly shapes TCR recombination output in related and unrelated pairs, with minor effect from inherited differences. Related mother-child pairs always showed normalized repertoire overlap that was slightly higher than in unrelated mother-child pairs, though the difference was never significant. With a sensitivity of roughly 93 clones per million clonotypes, no persistent microchimeric T cell clones were detected. Deep NGS was used in the study to compare the TCR beta repertoires of mothers and children and to look for features that separate related mother-child pairs from unrelated individuals. The mean age was roughly 40 +/- 4 years for the mothers and roughly 11 +/- 4 years for the children. After adapter ligation with NEBNext reagents, the libraries were sequenced on Illumina HiSeq 2000 with 100+100 nt paired-end reads. Mother and child libraries were prepared a month apart and sequenced in separate runs to prevent cross-contamination. For each donor, between roughly 450,000 and 2,200,000 distinct TCR beta clonotypes were identified. Naive TCR beta clonotypes were estimated from low-frequency clonotypes matched to each donor's FACS-determined naive share, without sorting.

Input material: blood. The receptor comes from a boy aged 5-17 years in good health.

The CDR3 region: CAVAAGHSYNEQFF. The nucleotides read TGTGCCGTGGCTGCGGGACATTCCTACAATGAGCAGTTCTTC. The chain is assembled from TRBV15 and TRBJ2-1; the D assignment is uncertain and may be TRBD1 or TRBD2, with 6 bases supporting each. The germline V gene (reference sequence) yields LNHNV for CDR1 and YYDKDF for CDR2. At the junction V is shortened by 11 bases and J by 1 base, with 15 bases in between. The CDR3 has 14 amino acids, counting the end cysteine and phenylalanine. The only DNA kept is the CDR3, 42 bases in frame from the first base.